The clone carrying this T cell receptor beta chain is a singleton in its sample. Its specificity is not known. The CDR3 is made up of 14 amino acids. V was clipped by 4 bases and J by 5 bases, with 14 bases between them. Germline loops: CDR1 SNHLY, CDR2 FYNNEI. The data were obtained in a study of T cell responses to AZD1222 COVID-19 vaccine. Notes on the study in general: Rises in breadth and depth of Spike-specific TCRs came after two AZD1222 doses. White British ancestry dominated among donors, who included more females, and clonal diversity was possibly underestimated.

Clones were sequenced by immunoSEQ multiplex PCR, and TCRdb holds only the in-frame ones, with some missing. The sample shows around 130,000 clones, roughly nine tenths of them seen only once. This chain joins TRBV2 and TRBJ1-1; possibly TRBD1 for D (5 bases). This specimen was peripheral blood, taken on day 0 of AZD1222 vaccination. This TCR was sampled from an adult in good health. The CDR3 sequence: CASSGGRGYTEAFF. The CDR3 DNA reads as TGTGCCAGCAGTGGGGGGAGGGGATATACTGAAGCTTTCTTT. Filled out from reference TRBV2 and TRBJ1-1, the complete variable domain reads EPEVTQTPSHQVTQMGQEVILRCVPISNHLYFYWYRQILGQKVEFLVSFYNNEISEKSEIFDDQFSVERPDGSNFTLKIRSTKLEDSAMYFCASSGGRGYTEAFFGQGTRLTVV.